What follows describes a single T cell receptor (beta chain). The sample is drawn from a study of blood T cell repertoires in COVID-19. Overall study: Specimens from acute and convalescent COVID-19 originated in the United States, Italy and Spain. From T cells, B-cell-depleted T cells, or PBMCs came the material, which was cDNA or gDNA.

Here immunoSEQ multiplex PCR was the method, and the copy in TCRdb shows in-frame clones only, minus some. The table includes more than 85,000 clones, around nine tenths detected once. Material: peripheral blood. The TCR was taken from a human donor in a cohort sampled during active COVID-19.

CDR3 DNA: TGTGCCAGCAGTTTTCGGGGGGGATACACTGAAGCTTTCTTT. It specifies CASSFRGGYTEAFF. The genes are TRBV28 and TRBJ1-1, with TRBD1 as a possible D gene (5 bases). Looked up from germline, CDR1 is MDHEN and CDR2 is SYDVKM. The CDR3 loop spans 14 amino acids. V lost 3 bases, J lost 3 bases, and 11 bases lay in between. Based on the CDR3 plus reference TRBV28 and TRBJ1-1, the full variable domain is DVKVTQSSRYLVKRTGEKVFLECVQDMDHENMFWYRQDPGLGLRLIYFSYDVKMKEKGDIPEGYSVSREKKERFSLILESASTNQTSMYLCASSFRGGYTEAFFGQGTRLTVV.